Included here is one T cell receptor beta chain sequence, with context. The CDR3 is 17 residues long. The ends were cut back, 0 bases at V and 0 bases at J, with 12 bases in the middle. Germline CDR1 reads MGHRA; CDR2 reads YSYEKL. The data are from a study of blood T cell repertoires in COVID-19. Clones were read by immunoSEQ multiplex PCR, and TCRdb kept only the in-frame ones, dropping some. The data show fewer than 250,000 clones, roughly 90% seen once. Sequenced material: peripheral blood. This chain connects TRBV4-1 to TRBJ1-3; possibly TRBD1 for D (6 bases). The TCR was taken from a middle-aged woman with acute or convalescent COVID-19. The CDR3 sequence is CASSQDWDISSGNTIYF. CDR3 nucleotides: TGCGCCAGCAGCCAAGATTGGGACATTAGCTCTGGAAACACCATATATTTT.